This TCR beta chain came from a study of T cells in Graves' hyperthyroidism and ophthalmopathy. CDR1 and CDR2 from the germline V gene are SGHAT and FQNNGV. This CDR3 region has 15 residues. V was trimmed by 4 bases and J by 7 bases, leaving 19 bases between them. The hyperthyroidism was newly diagnosed and had lasted under 2 months; the patients were aged 18 to 65. Each diagnosis was grounded in clinical symptoms, serum thyroxine and TRAb, thyroid ultrasound, and orbital computed tomography. Amplification yielded TCR beta CDR3 regions, with RNA transcripts as the source. The HTBI primer set served for first-round RT-PCR of the TCR CDR3. TCRdb ran MiXCR on the multiplex PCR reads and lists one entry per CDR3 protein. The table shows about 840,000 distinct CDR3 sequences, with around 38% occurring only once.

Input material: blood. The TCR comes from a man between 18 and 35 years old with Graves' hyperthyroidism. V usage is TRBV11-2 and J usage is TRBJ1-2; maybe TRBD1 (6 bases). CDR3 amino acids: CASSSAREGDRGYTF. DNA for the CDR3: TGTGCCAGCAGCTCAGCCCGGGAGGGGGACCGTGGCTACACCTTC.